These 8 T cell receptor beta chains were sequenced from one sample in a study of CD8+CD57+ T cells in acquired aplastic anemia. Before being chosen for sequencing, patients had shown CD8+CD57+ cell expansion by flow cytometry. Genomic DNA templated the TCR beta VDJ and CDR3 profiling. TCRdb reanalysed the reads using MiXCR and keeps one entry per CDR3 protein. This table holds about 150,000 distinct CDR3 sequences, about 54% found once. Specimen: sorted CD4+, CD8+, or CD8+CD57+ T cells (not recorded which) from PBMCs. These receptors all stem from a human donor with aplastic anemia.

The V and J genes are TRBV7-6 and TRBJ1-1, with 7 bases identical to TRBD1. V dropped 1 base and J dropped 10; count of bases not matched to a gene: 3. Germline V CDR1 and CDR2: SGHVS, FNYEAQ. The length of the CDR3 is 12 residues. CDR3 DNA sequence: TGTGCCAGCAGCTTAGAGAGGGGGCGAGCTTTCTTT. The encoded protein is CASSLERGRAFF. Combining the CDR3 with reference TRBV7-6 and TRBJ1-1 gives the whole variable domain GAGVSQSPRYKVTKRGQDVALRCDPISGHVSLYWYRQALGQGPEFLTYFNYEAQQDKSGLPNDRFSAERPEGSISTLTIQRTEQRDSAMYRCASSLERGRAFFGQGTRLTVV.

This clonotype was seen at least ten times. The chain is built from TRBV19 and TRBJ1-5, with D maybe TRBD1 (6 bases). Germline CDR1 reads LNHDA; CDR2 reads SQIVND (reference sequence). V was clipped by 1 base and J by 6 bases, with 13 bases between them. CDR3 size: 15 residues. The CDR3 nucleotides read TGTGCCAGTAGTATAGTACACAGGGCGATTCAGCCCCAGCATTTT. Its protein is CASSIVHRAIQPQHF. The full variable domain, with the rest looked up from reference TRBV19 and TRBJ1-5, is DGGITQSPKYLFRKEGQNVTLSCEQNLNHDAMYWYRQDPGQGLRLIYYSQIVNDFQKGDIAEGYSVSREKKESFPLTVTSAQKNPTAFYLCASSIVHRAIQPQHFGDGTRLSIL.

The sample holds many counts of this clonotype. V gene TRBV5-6 combines with J gene TRBJ2-5; D is tentatively TRBD1 or TRBD2 (5 bases each). Per the germline V gene, CDR1 is SGHDT and CDR2 is YYEEEE. The CDR3 totals 14 residues. V lost 0 bases and J 2 bases, leaving 8 bases between the germline ends. The CDR3 loop reads CASSLAGAQETQYF. The CDR3 DNA reads TGTGCCAGCAGCTTGGCCGGGGCTCAAGAGACCCAGTACTTC.

The chain carries TRBV4-2 and TRBJ2-6; D gene ambiguous. Per germline, CDR1 LGHNA and CDR2 YNFKEQ. V was clipped by 5 bases and J by 2 bases, with 16 bases between them. CDR3 length: 17 amino acids. CDR3 nucleotide sequence: TGTGCCAGCAGCGGCGAGCTGGGATCAGCTGGGGCCAACGTCCTGACTTTC. It is translated as CASSGELGSAGANVLTF.

The CDR3: CASTTQGAGSPLHF. CDR3 DNA: TGTGCCAGCACCACCCAGGGGGCAGGGTCACCCCTCCACTTT. The genes are TRBV6-1 and TRBJ1-6; 8 nucleotides match TRBD1. The V gene end was trimmed by 7 bases and the J gene end by 10 bases; junction bases not matched to a gene: 9. Germline CDR1 MNHNS, CDR2 SASEGT. The CDR3 totals 14 residues.

The V gene is TRBV2, the J gene TRBJ1-5; D perhaps matches TRBD1 (6 bases). Germline V lookup: CDR1 SNHLY, CDR2 FYNNEI. V lost 2 bases to trimming and J lost 2 bases, with 10 bases between them. The CDR3 consists of 15 residues. CDR3 coding DNA: TGTGCCAGCAGTGAATACAGGGACCGCAATCAGCCCCAGCATTTT. Amino acids: CASSEYRDRNQPQHF. Drawing the rest from reference TRBV2 and TRBJ1-5, the complete variable domain is EPEVTQTPSHQVTQMGQEVILRCVPISNHLYFYWYRQILGQKVEFLVSFYNNEISEKSEIFDDQFSVERPDGSNFTLKIRSTKLEDSAMYFCASSEYRDRNQPQHFGDGTRLSIL.

The chain carries TRBV24-1 and TRBJ2-3; the D gene is possibly TRBD2 (6 bases). V was cut by 9 bases and J by 2 bases, with 20 bases left in between. The CDR3 is made up of 16 amino acids. From germline, CDR1 is KGHDR and CDR2 SFDVKD. The CDR3 spells CATAAAGSVNTDTQYF. The CDR3 nucleotides read TGTGCCACCGCAGCGGCGGGATCCGTTAACACAGATACGCAGTATTTT.

This chain links TRBV20-1 with TRBJ2-7; 7 bases line up with TRBD1. The CDR3 runs to 14 residues. Germline loops: CDR1 DFQATT, CDR2 SNEGSKA (reference sequence). Losses at the gene ends were 0 bases for V and 3 bases for J; bases not matched to a gene: 5. Written as DNA, the CDR3 is TGCAGTGCTAGAGATCCGGGGACAGACTACGAGCAGTACGTC. Protein product: CSARDPGTDYEQYV.